The rows below give T cell receptor beta chains drawn from one sample of a study of blood T cells in healthy people across ages. TCRdb used MiXCR to reprocess the 5' RACE reads, holding one entry per CDR3 protein. Of about 510,000 distinct CDR3 sequences in the sample, about 29% were seen once. The data also belong to a second study, concerning T cells of mothers and their children.

Sequencing was performed on blood. The receptors were sampled from a boy aged 2 to 9 in good health. Each CDR3 is given with its conserved first and last residue. The order of the fields is clone size, V gene, CDR3 length, J gene, D gene, CDR3 DNA, CDR3 protein. The D gene is left open where the match is weak. For some rows the clone size is stated as once, few or many, or as a class when expanded; others skip it.

clone_size: -
v_call: TRBV9
cdr3_length: 15
j_call: TRBJ2-7
d_call: -
cdr3_nt: TGTGCCAGCAGCGTAGCTGGGGGAGCTTCGGGCGAGCAGTACTTC
cdr3_aa: CASSVAGGASGEQYF

clone_size: -
v_call: TRBV11-2
cdr3_length: 14
j_call: TRBJ2-3
d_call: -
cdr3_nt: TGTGCCAGCAGCTTAAGGGACCCAAGGGATACGCAGTATTTT
cdr3_aa: CASSLRDPRDTQYF

clone_size: -
v_call: TRBV6-5
cdr3_length: 14
j_call: TRBJ2-5
d_call: -
cdr3_nt: TGTGCCAGCTTCCAGGACCAGGCACGAGAGACCCAGTACTTC
cdr3_aa: CASFQDQARETQYF

clone_size: -
v_call: TRBV29-1
cdr3_length: 12
j_call: TRBJ1-3
d_call: -
cdr3_nt: TGCAGCGTTATGGCCGAAGGAAACACCATATATTTT
cdr3_aa: CSVMAEGNTIYF

clone_size: -
v_call: TRBV5-1
cdr3_length: 15
j_call: TRBJ2-3
d_call: -
cdr3_nt: TGCGCCAGCAGTCCCGTCTTTCAGGGTGCAGATACGCAGTATTTT
cdr3_aa: CASSPVFQGADTQYF

clone_size: few
v_call: TRBV5-1
cdr3_length: 18
j_call: TRBJ2-1
d_call: TRBD1
cdr3_nt: TGCGCCAGCAGCCCAACCGCCCTAACCGGGACAGACTGGGATGAGCAGTTCTTC
cdr3_aa: CASSPTALTGTDWDEQFF

clone_size: -
v_call: TRBV12-3/TRBV12-4
cdr3_length: 13
j_call: TRBJ1-1
d_call: -
cdr3_nt: TGTGCCAGCAGTTTGAAGAGGAACACTGAAGCTTTCTTT
cdr3_aa: CASSLKRNTEAFF

clone_size: few
v_call: TRBV11-3
cdr3_length: 14
j_call: TRBJ2-7
d_call: -
cdr3_nt: TGTGCCAGCACCTACAGGGCTAGCTCCTACGAGCAGTACTTC
cdr3_aa: CASTYRASSYEQYF

clone_size: many
v_call: TRBV6-1
cdr3_length: 14
j_call: TRBJ2-7
d_call: TRBD2
cdr3_nt: TGTGCCAGCAGGGAAGCGGGAACCTCCTACGAGCAGTACTTC
cdr3_aa: CASREAGTSYEQYF

clone_size: once
v_call: TRBV9
cdr3_length: 16
j_call: TRBJ2-6
d_call: -
cdr3_nt: TGTGCCAGCAGCGTATTCCCCCCATCTGGGGCCAACGTCCTGACTTTC
cdr3_aa: CASSVFPPSGANVLTF

clone_size: -
v_call: TRBV16
cdr3_length: 12
j_call: TRBJ2-4
d_call: -
cdr3_nt: TGTGCCAGCAGCCAATCCCCGAACATTCAGTACTTC
cdr3_aa: CASSQSPNIQYF

clone_size: -
v_call: TRBV10-3
cdr3_length: 15
j_call: TRBJ2-3
d_call: -
cdr3_nt: TGTGCCATCAGTGATGTAGCGGCTAGCACAGATACGCAGTATTTT
cdr3_aa: CAISDVAASTDTQYF

clone_size: -
v_call: TRBV13
cdr3_length: 13
j_call: TRBJ2-5
d_call: -
cdr3_nt: TGTGCCAGCAGCCCGAAACCCTTTGAGACCCAGTACTTC
cdr3_aa: CASSPKPFETQYF

clone_size: -
v_call: TRBV10-3
cdr3_length: 14
j_call: TRBJ2-1
d_call: TRBD2
cdr3_nt: TGTGCCATCAGTGAGTCAAGCCCGGGGGGTGAGCAGTTCTTC
cdr3_aa: CAISESSPGGEQFF

clone_size: -
v_call: TRBV7-9
cdr3_length: 16
j_call: TRBJ1-6
d_call: -
cdr3_nt: TGTGCCAGCAGCTTGAGAAGGGACAATTTCAAATCACCCCTTCACTTT
cdr3_aa: CASSLRRDNFKSPLHF

clone_size: few
v_call: TRBV5-1
cdr3_length: 15
j_call: TRBJ2-7
d_call: -
cdr3_nt: TGCGCCAGCAGCTTGGAACCCGGGACCCCCTACGAGCAGTACTTC
cdr3_aa: CASSLEPGTPYEQYF

clone_size: few
v_call: TRBV6-6
cdr3_length: 14
j_call: TRBJ2-4
d_call: -
cdr3_nt: TGTGCCAGCAGTTACTCCGGGGCCCAGGGCATTCAGTACTTC
cdr3_aa: CASSYSGAQGIQYF

clone_size: -
v_call: TRBV3-1
cdr3_length: 14
j_call: TRBJ2-1
d_call: -
cdr3_nt: TGTGCCAGCAGCCAAGGGCAGACGGCTAATGAGCAGTTCTTC
cdr3_aa: CASSQGQTANEQFF

clone_size: -
v_call: TRBV2
cdr3_length: 11
j_call: TRBJ2-7
d_call: -
cdr3_nt: TGTGCCAGCCGGAGAAGCTACGAGCAGTACTTC
cdr3_aa: CASRRSYEQYF

clone_size: few
v_call: TRBV7-2
cdr3_length: 14
j_call: TRBJ2-7
d_call: -
cdr3_nt: TGTGCCAGCAGCTTAACCGCGTCCACCTACGAGCAGTACTTC
cdr3_aa: CASSLTASTYEQYF

clone_size: -
v_call: TRBV27
cdr3_length: 13
j_call: TRBJ2-3
d_call: -
cdr3_nt: TGTGCCAGCAGTCTAGGTATTGCAGATACGCAGTATTTT
cdr3_aa: CASSLGIADTQYF

clone_size: -
v_call: TRBV29-1
cdr3_length: 12
j_call: TRBJ2-7
d_call: -
cdr3_nt: TGCAGCGTTGCGCAAACCCCCTACGAGCAGTACTTC
cdr3_aa: CSVAQTPYEQYF

clone_size: -
v_call: TRBV29-1
cdr3_length: 13
j_call: TRBJ1-4
d_call: -
cdr3_nt: TGCAGCGTTGAGATGGGGGAAAATGAAAAACTGTTTTTT
cdr3_aa: CSVEMGENEKLFF

clone_size: few
v_call: TRBV5-8
cdr3_length: 12
j_call: TRBJ1-6
d_call: -
cdr3_nt: TGTGCCAGCAGCCCGAGCCGCCCACCCCTCCACTTT
cdr3_aa: CASSPSRPPLHF

clone_size: few
v_call: TRBV5-1
cdr3_length: 18
j_call: TRBJ2-3
d_call: -
cdr3_nt: TGCGCCAGCAGCCTCGTCCCGGGACCCGGAGGGGGCACAGATACGCAGTATTTT
cdr3_aa: CASSLVPGPGGGTDTQYF

clone_size: -
v_call: TRBV7-6
cdr3_length: 16
j_call: TRBJ2-5
d_call: TRBD2
cdr3_nt: TGTGCCACCAGAGAGCTAGCGGGAGGCTCAGAAGAGACCCAGTACTTC
cdr3_aa: CATRELAGGSEETQYF

clone_size: -
v_call: TRBV5-4
cdr3_length: 16
j_call: TRBJ2-5
d_call: -
cdr3_nt: TGTGCCAGCAGCTTGTCGGCAGAGGCGGGCCAAGAGACCCAGTACTTC
cdr3_aa: CASSLSAEAGQETQYF